Given below is one T cell receptor (beta chain) in context. The same CDR3 also results from other DNA sequences found in this sample. This sample was included in a study of cytomegalovirus exposure and HLA in healthy donors. Amplification used 60 Vbeta primers and 13 Jbeta primers. The repertoire was sequenced with immunoSEQ multiplex PCR; TCRdb's copy has only in-frame clones and lacks some. The sample contains about 200,000 clones, 80% to 90% of which appear only once. This CDR3 is built from 14 residues. Germline CDR1 is MNHEY and CDR2 is SMNVEV (reference sequence). The V end was cut by 2 bases, the J end by 5 bases, with 7 bases between.

The chain employs TRBV27 and TRBJ1-6, with D uncertain. The clonotype was recovered from a young man in good health and CMV-seronegative. Sample: PBMCs. Here the CDR3 reads CASSLGQDNSPLHF. The DNA for the CDR3 is TGTGCCAGCAGTTTAGGGCAGGATAATTCACCCCTCCACTTT.